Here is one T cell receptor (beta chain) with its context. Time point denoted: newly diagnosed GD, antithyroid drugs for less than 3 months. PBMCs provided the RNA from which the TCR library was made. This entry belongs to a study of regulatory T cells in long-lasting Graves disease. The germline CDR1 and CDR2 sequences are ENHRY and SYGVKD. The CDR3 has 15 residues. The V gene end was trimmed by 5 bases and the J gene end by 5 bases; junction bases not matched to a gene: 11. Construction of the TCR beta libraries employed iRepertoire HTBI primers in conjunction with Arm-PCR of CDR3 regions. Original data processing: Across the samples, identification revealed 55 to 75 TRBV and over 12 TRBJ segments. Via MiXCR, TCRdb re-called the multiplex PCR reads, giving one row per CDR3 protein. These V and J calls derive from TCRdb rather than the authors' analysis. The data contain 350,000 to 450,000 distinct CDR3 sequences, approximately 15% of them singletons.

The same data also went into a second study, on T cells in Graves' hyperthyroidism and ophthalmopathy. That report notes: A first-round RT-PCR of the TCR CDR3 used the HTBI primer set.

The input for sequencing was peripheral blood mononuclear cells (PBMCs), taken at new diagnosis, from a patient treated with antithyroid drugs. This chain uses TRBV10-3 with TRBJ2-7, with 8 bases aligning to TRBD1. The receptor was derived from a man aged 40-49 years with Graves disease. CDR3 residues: CAISPRDRFGHEQYF. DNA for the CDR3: TGTGCCATCAGTCCCCGGGACAGGTTTGGACACGAGCAGTACTTC.